Sequencing of this T cell receptor beta chain was carried out in a study of regulatory dendritic cells for organ transplantation. This clone showed up just once. Its target is not known. Sorted T cells were CFSE-labeled and cultured less than 6 days with allogeneic regulatory or mature dendritic cells at 1:10. Per germline, CDR1 MNHEY and CDR2 SMNVEV (reference sequence). After removal of 4 bases from V and 8 bases from J, the junction contained 7 bases not matched to a gene. The CDR3 loop spans 13 amino acids. Measured with immunoSEQ multiplex PCR; TCRdb has only the in-frame clones, and not every one. The sample carries approximately 12,000 clones, approximately 75% recorded once.

The chain is built from TRBV27 and TRBJ1-2, with 7 bases fitting TRBD1. The TCR originated in a human donor in good health. Sequenced: naive CD8+ T cells from blood cultured with regulatory dendritic cells. Subset meaning: CD45RA+ naive T cells. CDR3 sequence reads: CASSWTGLGGYTF. The CDR3 DNA reads as TGTGCCAGCAGTTGGACAGGCTTAGGGGGCTACACCTTC.